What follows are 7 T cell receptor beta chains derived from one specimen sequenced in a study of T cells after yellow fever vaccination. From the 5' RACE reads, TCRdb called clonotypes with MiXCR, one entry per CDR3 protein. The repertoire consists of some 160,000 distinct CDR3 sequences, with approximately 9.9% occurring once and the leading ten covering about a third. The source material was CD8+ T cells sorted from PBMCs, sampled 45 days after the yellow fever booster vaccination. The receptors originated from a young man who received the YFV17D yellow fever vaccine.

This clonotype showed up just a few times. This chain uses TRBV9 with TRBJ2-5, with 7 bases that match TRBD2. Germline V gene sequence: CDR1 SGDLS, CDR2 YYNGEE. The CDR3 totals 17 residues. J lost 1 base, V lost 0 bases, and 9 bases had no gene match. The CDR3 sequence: CASSVGGSSGAQETQYF. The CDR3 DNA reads TGTGCCAGCAGCGTAGGAGGGTCTAGCGGTGCCCAAGAGACCCAGTACTTC.

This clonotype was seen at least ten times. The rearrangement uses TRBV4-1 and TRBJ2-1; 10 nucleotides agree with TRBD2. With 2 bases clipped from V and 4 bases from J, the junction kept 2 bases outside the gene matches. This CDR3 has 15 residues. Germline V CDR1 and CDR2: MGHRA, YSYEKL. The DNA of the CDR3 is TGCGCCAGCAGCCAACTAGCGGGGGTTTACAATGAGCAGTTCTTC. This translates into CASSQLAGVYNEQFF.

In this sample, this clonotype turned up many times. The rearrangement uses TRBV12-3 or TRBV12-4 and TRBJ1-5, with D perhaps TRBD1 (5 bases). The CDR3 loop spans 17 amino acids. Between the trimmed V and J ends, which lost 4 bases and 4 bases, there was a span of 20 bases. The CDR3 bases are TGTGCCAGCAGTTCCCCCTCGGGGCAGGGAAGAAATCAGCCCCAGCATTTT. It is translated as CASSSPSGQGRNQPQHF.

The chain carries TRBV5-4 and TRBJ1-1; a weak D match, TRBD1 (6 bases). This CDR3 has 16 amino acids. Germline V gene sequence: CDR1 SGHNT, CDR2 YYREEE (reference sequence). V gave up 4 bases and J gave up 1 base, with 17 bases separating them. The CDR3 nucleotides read TGTGCCAGCAGCGAACCCAAAGGGGGTACGAACACTGAAGCTTTCTTT. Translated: CASSEPKGGTNTEAFF.

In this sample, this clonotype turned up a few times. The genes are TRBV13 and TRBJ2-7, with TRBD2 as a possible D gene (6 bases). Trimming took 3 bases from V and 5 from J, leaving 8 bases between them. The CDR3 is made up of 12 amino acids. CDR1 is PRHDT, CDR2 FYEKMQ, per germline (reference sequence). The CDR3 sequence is CASSLGGDEQYF. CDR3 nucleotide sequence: TGTGCCAGCAGCTTGGGAGGAGACGAGCAGTACTTC.

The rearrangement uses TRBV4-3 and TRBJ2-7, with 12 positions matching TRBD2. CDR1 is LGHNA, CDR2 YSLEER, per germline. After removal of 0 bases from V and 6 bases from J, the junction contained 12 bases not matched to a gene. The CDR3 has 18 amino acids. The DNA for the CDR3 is TGCGCCAGCAGCCAAGATACCGCAGGACTAGCGGGGTTTCGCGAGCAGTACTTC. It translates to CASSQDTAGLAGFREQYF.

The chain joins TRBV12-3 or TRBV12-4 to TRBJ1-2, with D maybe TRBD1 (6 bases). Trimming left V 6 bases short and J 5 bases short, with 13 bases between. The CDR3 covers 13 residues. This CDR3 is CASSLGTYYGYTF. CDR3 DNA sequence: TGTGCCAGCAGCCTAGGGACATATTATGGCTACACCTTC.